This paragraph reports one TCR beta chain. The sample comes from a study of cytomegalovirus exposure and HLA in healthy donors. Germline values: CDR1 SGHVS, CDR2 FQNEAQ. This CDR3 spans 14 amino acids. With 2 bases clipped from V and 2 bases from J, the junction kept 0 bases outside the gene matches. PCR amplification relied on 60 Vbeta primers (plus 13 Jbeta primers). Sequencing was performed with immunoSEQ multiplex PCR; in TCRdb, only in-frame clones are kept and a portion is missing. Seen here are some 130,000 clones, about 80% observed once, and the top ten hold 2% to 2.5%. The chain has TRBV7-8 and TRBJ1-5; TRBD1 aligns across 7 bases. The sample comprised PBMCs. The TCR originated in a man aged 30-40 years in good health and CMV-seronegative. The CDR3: CASSLTGGNQPQHF. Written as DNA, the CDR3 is TGTGCCAGCAGCTTAACAGGGGGCAATCAGCCCCAGCATTTT.